The 29 T cell receptor beta chains given below trace back to one sample, sequenced in a study of identical twins. Using its own MiXCR run on the 5' RACE reads, TCRdb lists one record per CDR3 protein. Among hundreds of thousands of distinct CDR3 sequences listed, 20% to 25% were seen once. The same data also contributed to another study, on T cells expressing NK-cell markers.

The sample comprised CD4+ T cells sorted from blood. Source of these receptors: a woman younger than 30 in good health.

The sample holds a few counts of this clonotype. As DNA, the CDR3 is TGCGCCAGCAGCAGCGGGGGCGCACACACCGGGGAGCTGTTTTTT. It codes for CASSSGGAHTGELFF. The V gene is TRBV10-2, the J gene TRBJ2-2; 8 bases fit TRBD2. V lost 6 bases to trimming and J lost 3 bases; unmatched junction nucleotides: 6. The length of the CDR3 is 15 residues. Germline lookup yields CDR1 WSHSY and CDR2 SAAADI.

This clonotype has just one count. The gene calls are TRBV11-2 and TRBJ2-1; TRBD2 matches 7 bases. CDR3 size: 15 residues. In germline, CDR1 is SGHAT, CDR2 FQNNGV. V was clipped by 1 base and J by 8 bases; unmatched bases: 8. In DNA, the CDR3 is TGTGCCAGCAGCTTAGTGGAGCGGGATAGGGATGAGCAGTTCTTC. Protein product: CASSLVERDRDEQFF.

This clonotype has just a few counts. J is TRBJ2-7 and V is TRBV7-6, with 7 bases that match TRBD2. This CDR3 region has 15 residues. The junction had 8 bases not matched to a gene; V was cut back by 1 base and J by 5 bases. Germline lookup yields CDR1 SGHVS and CDR2 FNYEAQ. The CDR3 coding sequence is TGTGCCAGCAGCTTAGTAGAGGGAGGGCCCCACGAGCAGTACTTC. Encoded protein: CASSLVEGGPHEQYF.

The genes are TRBV3-1 and TRBJ2-3; possibly TRBD1 or TRBD2 for D (5 bases each). CDR1 is LGHDT and CDR2 is YNNKEL in the germline V gene (reference sequence). Trimming took off 4 bases at V and 0 bases at J, with 14 bases between the two ends. The CDR3 is 16 residues long. The CDR3 spells CASSRIIGTSTDTQYF. The CDR3 DNA reads TGTGCCAGCAGCCGTATCATCGGGACGAGCACAGATACGCAGTATTTT.

This clonotype has ten or more counts. The genes are TRBV29-1 and TRBJ2-1, with 8 nucleotides matching TRBD2. This CDR3 spans 17 amino acids. V lost 4 bases and J lost 0; bases outside the gene matches: 11. Germline CDR1 and CDR2: SQVTM and ANQGSEA. CDR3 amino acids: CSVGLASGGSSYNEQFF. Here the CDR3 DNA reads TGCAGCGTTGGCCTAGCATCGGGAGGGAGCTCCTACAATGAGCAGTTCTTC.

This clonotype was observed a handful of times. The chain has TRBV4-3 and TRBJ2-3, with D possibly TRBD1 on 6 matching bases. Germline CDR1 is LGHNA and CDR2 is YSLEER. CDR3 size: 14 residues. Trimming stripped 3 bases from V and 9 bases from J, with 16 bases between. The CDR3, as DNA: TGCGCCAGCAGCCAGGCGTCGACAGGCGAGACGCAGTATTTT. Its translation: CASSQASTGETQYF.

In this sample, this clonotype turned up many times. The chain carries TRBV5-1 and TRBJ2-1, with D perhaps matching TRBD2 (6 bases). The ends were cut back, 0 bases at V and 7 bases at J, with 8 bases in the middle. Germline lookup yields CDR1 SGHRS and CDR2 YFSETQ. The CDR3 loop spans 13 amino acids. The CDR3 DNA reads as TGCGCCAGCAGCTTGGGACTAGGAAATGAGCAGTTCTTC. Translated: CASSLGLGNEQFF. The complete variable domain, with remaining parts taken from reference TRBV5-1 and TRBJ2-1, reads KAGVTQTPRYLIKTRGQQVTLSCSPISGHRSVSWYQQTPGQGLQFLFEYFSETQRNKGNFPGRFSGRQFSNSRSEMNVSTLELGDSALYLCASSLGLGNEQFFGPGTRLTVL.

The chain couples TRBV6-1 to TRBJ2-7, with a possible D match to TRBD2 (5 bases). The CDR3 covers 14 residues. Trimming removed 7 bases from V and 0 bases from J, with 13 bases in between. The germline V gene has CDR1 MNHNS and CDR2 SASEGT. Here the CDR3 reads CASIKGGSSYEQYF. In DNA, the CDR3 is TGTGCCAGCATAAAAGGAGGTAGCTCCTACGAGCAGTACTTC.

This CDR3 reads CSARDRMNTEAFF. The CDR3 DNA reads as TGCAGTGCTAGAGACAGGATGAACACTGAAGCTTTCTTT. V gene TRBV20-1 combines with J gene TRBJ1-1, with D unresolved. The V end lost 0 bases, the J end lost 0 bases, and 5 bases lay between the germline ends. CDR1 and CDR2 (germline): DFQATT, SNEGSKA (reference sequence). This CDR3 has 13 amino acids.

This clonotype came up many times. This sequence joins TRBV7-6 and TRBJ2-7; TRBD2 aligns across 7 bases. The CDR3 is 15 amino acids. The V gene end was trimmed by 4 bases and the J gene end by 0 bases; junction bases not matched to a gene: 6. CDR1 and CDR2 (germline): SGHVS, FNYEAQ. CDR3 in DNA: TGTGCCAGCAGCTCCCAGGCGGGAGTCTCCTACGAGCAGTACTTC. Amino acid sequence: CASSSQAGVSYEQYF.

In DNA form, the CDR3 reads TGTGCCAGCAGTAGGGAGGGCCCAAACAATGAGCAGTTCTTC. Translating it yields CASSREGPNNEQFF. The chain carries TRBV11-2 and TRBJ2-1, with 7 bases that match TRBD2. This CDR3 spans 14 amino acids. Germline loops: CDR1 SGHAT, CDR2 FQNNGV. V was pared by 6 bases and J by 5 bases, with 7 bases of the junction left unmatched.

In this sample, this clonotype turned up a few times. The genes are TRBV5-1 and TRBJ1-2; perhaps TRBD1 as D (6 bases). The CDR3 sequence is 16 residues long. From germline, CDR1 is SGHRS and CDR2 YFSETQ. Between the trimmed V and J ends, which lost 1 base and 2 bases, there was a span of 15 bases. CDR3 coding DNA: TGCGCCAGCAGCTTGCAGGGGTCAAGGGGGAACTATGGCTACACCTTC. Its translation: CASSLQGSRGNYGYTF.

This clonotype was counted at least ten times. V and J are TRBV3-1 and TRBJ2-1; D remains ambiguous. Trimming cost V 4 bases and J 8 bases, with 6 bases left between them. This CDR3 has 11 residues. CDR1 LGHDT and CDR2 YNNKEL come from the germline V gene (reference sequence). CDR3 sequence reads: CASSRGYEQFF. The CDR3 DNA reads as TGTGCCAGCAGCCGGGGTTATGAGCAGTTCTTC.

This chain links TRBV5-4 with TRBJ1-1; the D is unclear. The germline V and J ends were trimmed by 2 bases and 1 base, with 6 bases remaining between them. CDR1 SGHNT and CDR2 YYREEE come from the germline V gene (reference sequence). CDR3 size: 13 residues. The CDR3 sequence is CASSLKRNTEAFF. The DNA for the CDR3 is TGTGCCAGCAGCTTAAAACGGAACACTGAAGCTTTCTTT. The whole variable domain, remainder taken from reference TRBV5-4 and TRBJ1-1, is ETGVTQSPTHLIKTRGQQVTLRCSSQSGHNTVSWYQQALGQGPQFIFQYYREEENGRGNFPPRFSGLQFPNYSSELNVNALELDDSALYLCASSLKRNTEAFFGQGTRLTVV.

This clonotype was seen only a few times. Written as DNA, the CDR3 is TGTGCCAGCAGTTATGGACTGCCGGAGCTCTATGGCTACACCTTC. As protein: CASSYGLPELYGYTF. The chain uses TRBV6-5 and TRBJ1-2; unclear D gene. The V and J ends lost 3 bases and 4 bases respectively, with 15 bases between them. The CDR3 runs to 15 residues. Germline V gene sequence: CDR1 MNHEY, CDR2 SVGAGI.

This clonotype was observed a few times. The rearrangement uses TRBV5-1 and TRBJ2-7; D not resolved. From germline, CDR1 is SGHRS and CDR2 YFSETQ. CDR3 length: 11 residues. V was pared by 5 bases and J by 5 bases, with 8 bases between. CDR3 bases: TGCGCCAGCAGTTTTGCCGACGAGCAGTACTTC. It specifies CASSFADEQYF.

The V gene is TRBV2, the J gene TRBJ2-1, with D unresolved. V was shortened by 7 bases and J by 0 bases, with 19 bases between the two germline ends. Germline V gene lookup returns CDR1 SNHLY and CDR2 FYNNEI. This CDR3 spans 17 amino acids. The CDR3 region is CASIRAGFGASYNEQFF. CDR3 sequence (DNA): TGTGCCAGCATTCGAGCCGGGTTTGGCGCCTCCTACAATGAGCAGTTCTTC.

This clonotype appeared a few times. V usage is TRBV14 and J usage is TRBJ2-1, with D tentatively TRBD1 (5 bases). V lost 4 bases and J 8 bases, leaving 15 bases between the germline ends. CDR1 SGHDN and CDR2 FVKESK come from the germline V gene. The CDR3 is 14 residues long. Here the CDR3 reads CASSLLGREDEQFF. The CDR3 DNA reads as TGTGCCAGCAGCCTCTTGGGCAGGGAAGATGAGCAGTTCTTC. Looking up the rest from reference TRBV14 and TRBJ2-1 gives the full variable domain: EAGVTQFPSHSVIEKGQTVTLRCDPISGHDNLYWYRRVMGKEIKFLLHFVKESKQDESGMPNNRFLAERTGGTYSTLKVQPAELEDSGVYFCASSLLGREDEQFFGPGTRLTVL.

This chain uses TRBV9 with TRBJ2-3; D unclear. Trimming took 1 base from V and 0 from J, leaving 6 bases between them. The CDR3 runs to 14 residues. In germline, CDR1 is SGDLS, CDR2 YYNGEE. In DNA form, the CDR3 reads TGTGCCAGCAGCGTATTGGCAAGCACAGATACGCAGTATTTT. This encodes CASSVLASTDTQYF.

This chain connects TRBV20-1 to TRBJ2-1, with D perhaps TRBD2 (5 bases). Germline CDR1 DFQATT, CDR2 SNEGSKA (reference sequence). V was clipped by 6 bases and J by 6 bases, with 15 bases between them. The CDR3 runs to 13 residues. CDR3 loop: CSALLLDPNEQFF. The CDR3 nucleotides read TGCAGTGCACTCCTACTAGACCCCAATGAGCAGTTCTTC.

In this sample, this clonotype turned up a few times. CDR3 DNA sequence: TGTGCCTGGACCGGGACGTCCTATAATTCACCCCTCCACTTT. Amino acid sequence: CAWTGTSYNSPLHF. The gene calls are TRBV30 and TRBJ1-6, with D perhaps matching TRBD1 (5 bases). The length of the CDR3 is 14 residues. The germline V and J ends were trimmed by 4 bases and 1 base, with 8 bases remaining between them. CDR1 GTSNPN and CDR2 SVGIG come from the germline V gene (reference sequence).

This clonotype was seen once. This sequence joins TRBV5-1 and TRBJ2-7, with D unresolved. This CDR3 spans 12 amino acids. The germline gives CDR1 SGHRS, CDR2 YFSETQ. The ends were cut back, 6 bases at V and 3 bases at J, with 10 bases in the middle. In DNA, the CDR3 is TGCGCCAGCACCTCTCCAGGCTACGAGCAGTACTTC. Protein sequence: CASTSPGYEQYF. The full variable domain, with the rest looked up from reference TRBV5-1 and TRBJ2-7, is KAGVTQTPRYLIKTRGQQVTLSCSPISGHRSVSWYQQTPGQGLQFLFEYFSETQRNKGNFPGRFSGRQFSNSRSEMNVSTLELGDSALYLCASTSPGYEQYFGPGTRLTVT.

This rearrangement joins TRBV7-2 to TRBJ2-1; D is perhaps TRBD2 (6 bases). V was clipped by 1 base and J by 8 bases, with 15 bases between them. The CDR3 totals 15 residues. Germline loops: CDR1 SGHTA, CDR2 FQGNSA. Here the CDR3 reads CASSLELTGADEQFF. The CDR3 DNA reads TGTGCCAGCAGCTTAGAGTTAACGGGAGCGGATGAGCAGTTCTTC.

This clonotype was observed many times. The junction departs from germline at one end; a sequencing error may be responsible. This rearrangement joins TRBV12-3 or TRBV12-4 to TRBJ2-1; D not resolved. The CDR3 sequence is 11 residues long. CDR3 sequence: CASSLGDEQFF. CDR3 bases: TGTGCCAGCAGCTTAGGAGATGAGCAGTTCTTC.

The J gene is TRBJ2-3, the V gene TRBV11-3; TRBD2 matches at 7 bases. Germline CDR1 is SGHNT and CDR2 is YENEEA. CDR3 size: 15 residues. V trimming: 5 bases; J trimming: 3 bases; junction bases outside the gene matches: 8. DNA for the CDR3: TGTGCCAGCAGCCTCCTGGGGCGGGGGACAGATACGCAGTATTTT. Its translation is CASSLLGRGTDTQYF.

This clonotype was found a few times. This sequence joins TRBV20-1 and TRBJ2-1; TRBD2 matches at 8 bases. Per the germline V gene, CDR1 is DFQATT and CDR2 is SNEGSKA (reference sequence). After removal of 2 bases from V and 8 bases from J, the junction contained 5 bases not matched to a gene. The CDR3 is 13 residues long. DNA of the CDR3: TGCAGTGCTAGACCGACTAGCGTTCATGAGCAGTTCTTC. Translation gives CSARPTSVHEQFF.

This clonotype has only a few counts. This sequence joins TRBV20-1 and TRBJ2-7; TRBD1 might be the D (6 bases). Germline CDR1 is DFQATT and CDR2 is SNEGSKA (reference sequence). CDR3 length: 13 residues. V was cut by 5 bases and J by 2 bases, with 13 bases left in between. The CDR3 loop reads CSASTGSPYEQYF. CDR3 bases: TGCAGTGCTTCAACAGGGTCCCCCTACGAGCAGTACTTC.

This chain uses TRBV3-1 with TRBJ2-4; 9 nucleotides match TRBD1. The V and J ends lost 1 base and 13 bases, in that order; junction bases with no gene match: 8. Germline CDR1 is LGHDT and CDR2 is YNNKEL (reference sequence). The CDR3 consists of 14 residues. The CDR3 nucleotides are TGTGCCAGCAGCCAAGTCCCTTCCGGGACAGGGCAGTACTTC. As protein: CASSQVPSGTGQYF.

The sample holds a few counts of this clonotype. This chain joins TRBV7-2 and TRBJ2-1; D may correspond to TRBD1 or TRBD2 (6 bases each). Germline loops: CDR1 SGHTA, CDR2 FQGNSA. The CDR3 loop spans 17 amino acids. Trimming pared 5 bases from V and 0 bases from J, leaving 17 bases between. The CDR3: CASSTQSGASSYNEQFF. The CDR3 DNA sequence: TGTGCCAGCAGCACACAGTCGGGGGCCTCCTCCTACAATGAGCAGTTCTTC.